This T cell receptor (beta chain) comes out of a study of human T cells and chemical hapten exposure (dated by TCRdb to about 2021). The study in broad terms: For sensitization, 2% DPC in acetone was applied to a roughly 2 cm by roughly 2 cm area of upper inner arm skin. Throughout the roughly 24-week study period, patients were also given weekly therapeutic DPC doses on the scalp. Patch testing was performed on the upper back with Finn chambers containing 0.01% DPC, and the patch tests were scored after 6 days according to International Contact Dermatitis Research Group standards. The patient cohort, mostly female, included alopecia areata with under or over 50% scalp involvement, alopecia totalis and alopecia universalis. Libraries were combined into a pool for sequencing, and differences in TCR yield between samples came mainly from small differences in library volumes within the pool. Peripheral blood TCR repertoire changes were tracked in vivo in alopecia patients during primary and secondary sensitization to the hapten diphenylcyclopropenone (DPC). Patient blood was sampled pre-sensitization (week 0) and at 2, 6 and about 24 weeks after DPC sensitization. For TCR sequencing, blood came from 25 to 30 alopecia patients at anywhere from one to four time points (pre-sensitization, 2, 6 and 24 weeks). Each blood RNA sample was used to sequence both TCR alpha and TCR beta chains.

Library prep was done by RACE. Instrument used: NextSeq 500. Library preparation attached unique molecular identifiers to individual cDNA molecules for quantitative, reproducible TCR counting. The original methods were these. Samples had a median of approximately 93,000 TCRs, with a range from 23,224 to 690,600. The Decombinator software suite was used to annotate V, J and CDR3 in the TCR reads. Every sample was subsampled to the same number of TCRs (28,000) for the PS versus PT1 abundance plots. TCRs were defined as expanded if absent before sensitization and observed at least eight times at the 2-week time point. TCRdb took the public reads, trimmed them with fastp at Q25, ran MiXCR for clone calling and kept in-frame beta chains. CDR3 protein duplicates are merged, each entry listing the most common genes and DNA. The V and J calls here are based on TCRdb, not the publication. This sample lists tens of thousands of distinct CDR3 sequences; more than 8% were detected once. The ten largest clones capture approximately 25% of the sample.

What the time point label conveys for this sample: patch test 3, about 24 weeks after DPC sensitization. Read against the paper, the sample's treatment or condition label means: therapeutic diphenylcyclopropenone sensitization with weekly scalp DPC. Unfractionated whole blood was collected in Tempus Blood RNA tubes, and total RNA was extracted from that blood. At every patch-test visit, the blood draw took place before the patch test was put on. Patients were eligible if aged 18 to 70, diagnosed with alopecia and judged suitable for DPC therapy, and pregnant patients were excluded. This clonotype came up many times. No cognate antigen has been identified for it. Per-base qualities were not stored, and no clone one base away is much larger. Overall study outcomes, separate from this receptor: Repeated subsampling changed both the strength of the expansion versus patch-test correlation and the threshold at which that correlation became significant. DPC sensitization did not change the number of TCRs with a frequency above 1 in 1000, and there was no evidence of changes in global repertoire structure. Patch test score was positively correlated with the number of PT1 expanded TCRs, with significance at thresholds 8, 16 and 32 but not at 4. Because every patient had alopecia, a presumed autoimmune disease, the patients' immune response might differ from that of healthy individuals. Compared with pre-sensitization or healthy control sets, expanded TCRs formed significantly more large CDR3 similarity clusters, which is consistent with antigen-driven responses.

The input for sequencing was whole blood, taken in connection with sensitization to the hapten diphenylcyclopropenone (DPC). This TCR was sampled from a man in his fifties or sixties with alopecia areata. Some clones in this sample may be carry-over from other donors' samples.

The CDR3 corresponds to CASTGYAKNIQYF. In nucleotide form, the sequence is TGTGCCAGTACGGGGTATGCCAAAAACATTCAGTACTTC. This sequence uses TRBV19 and TRBJ2-4; tentative D gene TRBD2, with 5 bases matching. CDR1 and CDR2 are read off the germline V gene (reference sequence) as LNHDA and SQIVND. There are 13 amino acids in the CDR3, from cysteine to phenylalanine inclusive. The retained sequence is limited to the CDR3, 39 bases, with the frame set at the first base. Trimming takes 7 bases from V and 1 base from J, and the germline ends sit 8 bases apart. Here the CDR3 is joined to the reference TRBV19 and TRBJ2-4 genes, and the full variable domain is: DGGITQSPKYLFRKEGQNVTLSCEQNLNHDAMYWYRQDPGQGLRLIYYSQIVNDFQKGDIAEGYSVSREKKESFPLTVTSAQKNPTAFYLCASTGYAKNIQYFGAGTRLSVL.